Listed here is a single T cell receptor (beta chain). This entry is derived from a study of cytomegalovirus exposure and HLA in healthy donors. The PCR employed 60 Vbeta primers together with 13 Jbeta primers. In the original processing: Later work found around 80 million unique TCR beta chains, with around 10 million shared. Method: immunoSEQ multiplex PCR; TCRdb's copy keeps in-frame clones and lacks some. V and J calls and clone size are copied from that table; D and trimming were computed from the DNA. This table holds over 100,000 clones, around 85% found once. Sequencing was done on a sample of PBMCs. The sequence was collected from a man in his thirties or forties in good health and CMV-seronegative.

The CDR3 nucleotides are TGTGCCAGCAGTTACTCGGCGGGCTTAACCTACGAGCAGTACTTC. It yields the protein CASSYSAGLTYEQYF. The chain employs TRBV6-6 and TRBJ2-7; D possibly corresponds to TRBD2 (5 bases). Germline CDR1 reads MNHNY; CDR2 reads SVGAGI (reference sequence). V lost 0 bases and J lost 2, with 11 bases in between. This CDR3 is built from 15 residues.